One sample yielded the 29 T cell receptor beta chains listed below, sequenced in a study of cytomegalovirus exposure and HLA in healthy donors. The PCR had 60 Vbeta and 13 Jbeta primers. The table came from immunoSEQ multiplex PCR; TCRdb's copy has only in-frame clones and leaves some out. The data show about 140,000 clones, roughly 79% seen once. Input material: PBMCs. Receptors were obtained from a woman aged 55-70 years in good health and CMV-seropositive.

The V and J genes are TRBV7-3 and TRBJ2-3; a possible D gene is TRBD2 (6 bases). CDR1 SGHTA and CDR2 FQGTGA come from the germline V gene. Trimming stripped 4 bases from V and 6 bases from J, with 11 bases between. The CDR3 length is 13 residues. The CDR3 DNA is TGTGCCAGCAGCTGGACTATTAGGGATACGCAGTATTTT. It codes for CASSWTIRDTQYF.

The V and J genes are TRBV28 and TRBJ1-2; a possible D gene is TRBD1 (5 bases). Trimming shortened V by 6 bases and J by 4 bases, and 18 bases separated the two germline ends. This CDR3 spans 15 amino acids. CDR1 is MDHEN and CDR2 is SYDVKM in the germline V gene. In DNA form, the CDR3 reads TGTGCCAGCAGCCCTCCCTACAGGACTACCTATGGCTACACCTTC. Its translation is CASSPPYRTTYGYTF.

The V gene is TRBV4-1, the J gene TRBJ1-1; maybe TRBD1 (5 bases). V shed 8 bases and J shed 6 bases, with 13 bases lying between them. The CDR3 covers 12 residues. Germline V gives CDR1 MGHRA, CDR2 YSYEKL. The CDR3 spells CASGDLRAEAFF. The CDR3 DNA sequence: TGCGCCAGCGGAGACCTCAGGGCTGAAGCTTTCTTT.

V usage is TRBV15 and J usage is TRBJ1-5; D possibly corresponds to TRBD1 (6 bases). Germline-derived CDR1 and CDR2 are LNHNV and YYDKDF (reference sequence). V was clipped by 6 bases and J by 0 bases, with 12 bases between them. The CDR3 covers 15 residues. This CDR3 reads CATRSHRDSNQPQHF. In DNA form, the CDR3 reads TGTGCCACCAGGTCCCACAGGGATAGCAATCAGCCCCAGCATTTT.

The gene calls are TRBV7-2 and TRBJ2-2; TRBD1 agrees at 11 bases. CDR1 and CDR2 (germline): SGHTA, FQGNSA. Trimming took 5 bases from V and 6 from J; bases not matched to a gene: 5. CDR3 size: 15 residues. CDR3 nucleotides: TGTGCCAGCAGCCCGGGACAGGGGGGTCCCGGGGAGCTGTTTTTT. This translates into CASSPGQGGPGELFF.

The chain uses TRBV7-9 and TRBJ2-5; unclear D gene. The CDR3 extends over 12 amino acids. The germline V gene encodes CDR1 SEHNR and CDR2 FQNEAQ (reference sequence). V lost 5 bases to trimming and J lost 4 bases, with 8 bases between them. The chain's CDR3 is CASSASRETQYF. The CDR3 DNA sequence: TGTGCCAGCAGCGCTAGTAGAGAGACCCAGTACTTC.

V usage is TRBV19 and J usage is TRBJ2-2; no clear D. The CDR3 spans 12 residues. V was cut by 6 bases and J by 4 bases, with 6 bases left in between. From germline, CDR1 is LNHDA and CDR2 SQIVND (reference sequence). CDR3 region: CASSSGTGELFF. CDR3 DNA: TGTGCCAGTAGCTCCGGCACCGGGGAGCTGTTTTTT.

This clone was counted only a few times. The genes are TRBV5-1 and TRBJ1-2; no reliable D call. The V gene lost 0 bases and the J gene lost 2 bases, with 8 bases spanning the gap. The CDR3 consists of 14 residues. The germline gives CDR1 SGHRS, CDR2 YFSETQ. The CDR3 DNA sequence: TGCGCCAGCAGCTTGGAGGGAGGAAACTATGGCTACACCTTC. Translating gives CASSLEGGNYGYTF.

This clone has just a few counts. This chain uses TRBV9 with TRBJ2-3, with 7 bases that match TRBD2. The CDR3 runs 15 residues. V shed 1 base, J shed 1 base, and the junction held 3 bases outside the gene matches. Germline V gene sequence: CDR1 SGDLS, CDR2 YYNGEE. The CDR3 sequence: CASSVSLAGTDTQYF. CDR3 sequence (DNA): TGTGCCAGCAGCGTAAGTCTAGCGGGCACAGATACGCAGTATTTT.

The chain combines TRBV7-2 with TRBJ1-1, with D tentatively TRBD1 (5 bases). The V end lost 4 bases, the J end lost 5 bases, and 17 bases lay between the germline ends. Germline loops: CDR1 SGHTA, CDR2 FQGNSA. The CDR3 length is 15 residues. For the CDR3, the DNA is TGTGCCAGCAGCTCAGAAAGACGGGGGAGGACTGAAGCTTTCTTT. It translates to CASSSERRGRTEAFF.

Of note for this clone: One junction end does not reproduce the germline sequence, and a read error may be involved. This chain links TRBV2 with TRBJ1-6; a possible D gene is TRBD1 (6 bases). The germline gives CDR1 SNHLY, CDR2 FYNNEI. The CDR3 extends over 15 amino acids. The CDR3 DNA follows: TGTGCCAGCAGTCCCGGGACAACAGATAATTCGCCCCTCCACTTT. It is translated as CASSPGTTDNSPLHF. The full variable domain, rest sourced from reference TRBV2 and TRBJ1-6, is EPEVTQTPSHQVTQMGQEVILRCVPISNHLYFYWYRQILGQKVEFLVSFYNNEISEKSEIFDDQFSVERPDGSNFTLKIRSTKLEDSAMYFCASSPGTTDNSPLHFGNGTRLTVT.

J is TRBJ2-7 and V is TRBV28; 12 bases line up with TRBD2. The germline V gene encodes CDR1 MDHEN and CDR2 SYDVKM. The CDR3 spans 13 residues. The V gene end was trimmed by 10 bases and the J gene end by 5 bases; junction bases not matched to a gene: 6. CDR3 DNA sequence: TGTGCCACCGTTCCTAGCGGGAGGGACGAGCAGTACTTC. Its translation: CATVPSGRDEQYF.

CDR3 bases: TGCGCCAGCAGCTTAGGGACAGCGCACCACGAGCAGTACTTC. It codes for CASSLGTAHHEQYF. This rearrangement joins TRBV5-1 to TRBJ2-7; 7 positions match TRBD1. This CDR3 comprises 14 residues. Germline CDR1 reads SGHRS; CDR2 reads YFSETQ. The trim removed 2 bases at V and 5 bases at J, leaving 7 bases unmatched.

The chain couples TRBV6-5 to TRBJ1-5; 9 nucleotides match TRBD1. With 5 bases clipped from V and 4 bases from J, the junction kept 3 bases outside the gene matches. The germline V gene encodes CDR1 MNHEY and CDR2 SVGAGI. The CDR3 contains 14 residues. For the CDR3, the DNA is TGTGCCAGCAGTCCCGGGACAGGGAATCAGCCCCAGCATTTT. It specifies CASSPGTGNQPQHF.

This chain joins TRBV28 and TRBJ2-3; D is undetermined. V was pared by 6 bases and J by 4 bases, with 5 bases between. In germline, CDR1 is MDHEN, CDR2 SYDVKM. This CDR3 is built from 11 residues. For the CDR3, the DNA is TGTGCCAGCAGCCCCTCAGATACGCAGTATTTT. It specifies CASSPSDTQYF.

The CDR3 spells CASSSPGGVYNEQFF. The DNA of the CDR3 is TGTGCCAGCAGTTCCCCGGGGGGAGTCTACAATGAGCAGTTCTTC. This chain connects TRBV28 to TRBJ2-1, with TRBD2 matching over 7 bases. This CDR3 is built from 15 residues. The V gene's germline CDR1 is MDHEN and CDR2 SYDVKM. The J segment lost 3 bases and the V segment lost 4 bases, leaving 6 bases of the junction unmatched. The full variable domain, completed using reference TRBV28 and TRBJ2-1, is DVKVTQSSRYLVKRTGEKVFLECVQDMDHENMFWYRQDPGLGLRLIYFSYDVKMKEKGDIPEGYSVSREKKERFSLILESASTNQTSMYLCASSSPGGVYNEQFFGPGTRLTVL.

The DNA of the CDR3 is TGTGCCAGCAGCACCCAGGTTCGGGGGGCCGAGCAGTACTTC. Translated: CASSTQVRGAEQYF. This chain joins TRBV11-2 and TRBJ2-7, with D perhaps TRBD2 (7 bases). The V end was cut by 5 bases, the J end by 6 bases, with 17 bases between. The CDR3 loop spans 14 amino acids. Germline-derived CDR1 and CDR2 are SGHAT and FQNNGV.

This sequence joins TRBV5-6 and TRBJ2-5; tentatively, D is TRBD1 (6 bases). CDR1 is SGHDT, CDR2 YYEEEE, per germline. CDR3 length: 14 amino acids. V was clipped by 0 bases and J by 5 bases, with 11 bases between them. The CDR3 DNA reads TGTGCCAGCAGCTTGGAGTCAGGGGTTGAGACCCAGTACTTC. This encodes CASSLESGVETQYF. Together with reference TRBV5-6 and TRBJ2-5, the CDR3 gives the full variable domain: DAGVTQSPTHLIKTRGQQVTLRCSPKSGHDTVSWYQQALGQGPQFIFQYYEEEERQRGNFPDRFSGHQFPNYSSELNVNALLLGDSALYLCASSLESGVETQYFGPGTRLLVL.

As to this clone: This likely stems from a read error, as it lies one base from a far larger clone. The chain combines TRBV6-5 with TRBJ2-2; TRBD2 might be the D (6 bases). This CDR3 is built from 14 residues. Germline CDR1 MNHEY, CDR2 SVGAGI. Here the CDR3 reads CASSYAGPTGDLFF. The CDR3 DNA is TGTGCCAGCAGTTACGCGGGGCCCACCGGGGACCTGTTTTTT.

The rearrangement uses TRBV5-1 and TRBJ2-2; the match to TRBD2 covers 7 bases. Germline V lookup: CDR1 SGHRS, CDR2 YFSETQ. The CDR3 length is 16 residues. With V trimmed by 3 bases and J by 5 bases, 10 bases remained unmatched. CDR3 region: CASSSGLVGGTGELFF. The CDR3, as DNA: TGCGCCAGCAGCTCAGGACTAGTTGGCGGTACCGGGGAGCTGTTTTTT.

This chain links TRBV6-5 with TRBJ2-7, with TRBD2 matching 9 bases. Germline V CDR1 and CDR2: MNHEY, SVGAGI. The CDR3 length is 14 residues. Germline trimming cut 2 bases from V and 6 bases from J; bases unmatched to any gene: 5. The chain's CDR3 is CASSYTAGGGEQYF. The CDR3 DNA reads as TGTGCCAGCAGTTACACAGCGGGAGGTGGCGAGCAGTACTTC.

This chain uses TRBV9 with TRBJ2-1, with 12 bases fitting TRBD2. Germline-derived CDR1 and CDR2 are SGDLS and YYNGEE. Trimming at V came to 4 bases and at J to 2 bases, leaving 4 bases not matched to a gene. The CDR3 is 16 amino acids. CDR3 sequence: CASSLRTSGAYNEQFF. Written as DNA, the CDR3 is TGTGCCAGCAGCTTAAGGACTAGCGGGGCCTACAATGAGCAGTTCTTC.

The chain is built from TRBV7-2 and TRBJ2-3; 8 bases line up with TRBD2. Germline trimming cut 3 bases from V and 3 bases from J; bases unmatched to any gene: 8. CDR3 size: 16 residues. Per the germline V gene, CDR1 is SGHTA and CDR2 is FQGNSA. The CDR3 sequence is CASSFRSGSLTDTQYF. Written as DNA, the CDR3 is TGTGCCAGCAGCTTCCGGAGCGGGAGTCTTACAGATACGCAGTATTTT.

This chain uses TRBV19 with TRBJ2-2; TRBD2 is a possible D gene (5 bases). The CDR3 spans 16 residues. Trimming cost V 8 bases and J 1 base, with 17 bases left between them. Germline V gene sequence: CDR1 LNHDA, CDR2 SQIVND (reference sequence). The chain's CDR3 is CASFPRVLVNTGELFF. CDR3 DNA: TGTGCCAGTTTCCCGCGGGTCCTTGTGAACACCGGGGAGCTGTTTTTT.

This chain connects TRBV28 to TRBJ2-3, with TRBD2 matching over 11 bases. Germline CDR1 reads MDHEN; CDR2 reads SYDVKM. There are 17 residues in the CDR3. V lost 6 bases, J lost 0 bases, and 8 bases stayed unmatched. CDR3 nucleotide sequence: TGTGCCAGCAGCCTAGCGGGAGGCATCCCTAGCACAGATACGCAGTATTTT. This sequence encodes CASSLAGGIPSTDTQYF.

This chain connects TRBV29-1 to TRBJ2-2, with D unclear. The end of the DNA fits TRBJ1-3 better, so the J call may be wrong. Per germline, CDR1 SQVTM and CDR2 ANQGSEA. The CDR3 is 14 amino acids. CDR3 loop: CSVRRLNSGNTIYF. For the CDR3, the DNA is TGCAGCGTTCGGCGGCTTAACTCTGGAAACACCATATATTTT.

This clone occurred a few times. This rearrangement joins TRBV7-8 to TRBJ2-1; 8 nucleotides match TRBD1. Germline values: CDR1 SGHVS, CDR2 FQNEAQ. J was trimmed by 4 bases and V by 4 bases; bases with no gene match: 6. CDR3 length equals 15 residues. CDR3 sequence reads: CASSSWTGIYNEQFF. DNA for the CDR3: TGTGCCAGCAGCTCCTGGACAGGGATATACAATGAGCAGTTCTTC.

The rearrangement joins TRBV5-4 to TRBJ2-3, with 12 bases that match TRBD2. CDR1 and CDR2 (germline): SGHNT, YYREEE (reference sequence). J lost 4 bases, V lost 3 bases, and 3 bases had no gene match. The CDR3 contains 15 residues. For the CDR3, the DNA is TGTGCCAGCAGCTCTAGCGGGAGGGTATCAGATACGCAGTATTTT. This translates into CASSSSGRVSDTQYF.

The chain couples TRBV5-1 to TRBJ2-3; 7 bases match TRBD1. The CDR3 sequence is 14 residues long. J gave up 4 bases and V 5 bases, and 7 bases lay outside the gene matches. CDR1 and CDR2 (germline): SGHRS, YFSETQ. The CDR3, as DNA: TGCGCCAGCAGAAGACAGGGTGGCCCAGATACGCAGTATTTT. This encodes CASRRQGGPDTQYF.